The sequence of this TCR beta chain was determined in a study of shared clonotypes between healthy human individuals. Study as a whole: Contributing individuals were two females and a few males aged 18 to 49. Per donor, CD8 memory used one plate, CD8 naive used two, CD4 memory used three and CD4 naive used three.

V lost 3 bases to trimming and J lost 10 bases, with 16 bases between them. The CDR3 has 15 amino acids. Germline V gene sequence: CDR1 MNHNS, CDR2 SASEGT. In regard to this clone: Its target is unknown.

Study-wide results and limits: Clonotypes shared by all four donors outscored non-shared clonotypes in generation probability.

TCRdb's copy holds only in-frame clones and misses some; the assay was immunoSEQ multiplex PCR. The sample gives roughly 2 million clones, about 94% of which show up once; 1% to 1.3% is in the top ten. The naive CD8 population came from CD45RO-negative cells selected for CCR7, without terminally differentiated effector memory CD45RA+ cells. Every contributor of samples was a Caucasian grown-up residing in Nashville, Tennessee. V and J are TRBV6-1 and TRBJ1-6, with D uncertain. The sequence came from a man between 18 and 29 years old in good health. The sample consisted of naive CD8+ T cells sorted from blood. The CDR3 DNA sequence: TGTGCCAGCAGTGATCGGGCCTCTTGGCTCTCACCCCTCCACTTT. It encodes CASSDRASWLSPLHF.